This entry is about one TCR beta chain. The antigen is not known. With 1 base removed from V and 2 bases from J, the gap between germline ends came to 8 bases. Germline V gives CDR1 SGHVS, CDR2 FQNEAQ. This CDR3 region has 15 residues. This entry is derived from a study of cytomegalovirus exposure and HLA in healthy donors. Here immunoSEQ multiplex PCR was the method, and the copy in TCRdb shows in-frame clones only, minus some. The table records approximately 280,000 clones, approximately 83% of them present only once. Study-wide results and caveats: CMV antigen specificity was confirmed in vitro for a few CMV-associated chains. Diagnosis of cytomegalovirus status made by the classifier reportedly showed high specificity and sensitivity. The authors listed some 150 TCR beta chains as cytomegalovirus-associated. Most TCR sequences showed up rarely, but some public TCRs showed up in many donors.

The chain employs TRBV7-8 and TRBJ2-2; the D gene is possibly TRBD1 (6 bases). Sequencing input: PBMCs. The origin of this receptor is a woman younger than 30 in good health and CMV-seronegative. The CDR3 bases are TGTGCCAGCAGCTTAGACAGGGTTAACACCGGGGAGCTGTTTTTT. It translates to CASSLDRVNTGELFF.